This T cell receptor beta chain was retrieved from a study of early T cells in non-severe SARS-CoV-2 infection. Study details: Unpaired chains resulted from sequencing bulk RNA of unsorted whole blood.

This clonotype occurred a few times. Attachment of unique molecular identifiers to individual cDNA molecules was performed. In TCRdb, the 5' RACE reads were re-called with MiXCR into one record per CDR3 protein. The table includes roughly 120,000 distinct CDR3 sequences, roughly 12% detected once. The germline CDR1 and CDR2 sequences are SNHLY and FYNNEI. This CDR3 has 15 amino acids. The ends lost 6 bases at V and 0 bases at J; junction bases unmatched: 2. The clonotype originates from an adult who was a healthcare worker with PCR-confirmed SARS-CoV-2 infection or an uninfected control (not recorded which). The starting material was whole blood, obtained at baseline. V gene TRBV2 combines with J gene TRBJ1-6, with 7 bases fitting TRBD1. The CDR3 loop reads CASSGDSSYNSPLHF. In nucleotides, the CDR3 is TGTGCCAGCAGCGGGGACAGCTCCTATAATTCACCCCTCCACTTT.